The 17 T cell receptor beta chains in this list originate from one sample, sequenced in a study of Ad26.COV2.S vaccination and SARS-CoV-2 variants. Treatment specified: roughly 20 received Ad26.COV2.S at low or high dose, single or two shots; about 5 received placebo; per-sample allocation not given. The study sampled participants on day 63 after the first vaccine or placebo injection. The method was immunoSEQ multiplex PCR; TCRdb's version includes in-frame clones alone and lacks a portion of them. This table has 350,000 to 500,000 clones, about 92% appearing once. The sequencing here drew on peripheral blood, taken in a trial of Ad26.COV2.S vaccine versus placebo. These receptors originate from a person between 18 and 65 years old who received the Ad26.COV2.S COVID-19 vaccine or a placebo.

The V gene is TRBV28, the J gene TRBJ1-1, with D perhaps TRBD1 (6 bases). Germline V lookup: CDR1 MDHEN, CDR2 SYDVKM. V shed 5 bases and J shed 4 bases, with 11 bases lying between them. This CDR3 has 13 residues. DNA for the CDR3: TGTGCCAGCAGTCCCCCGGGGGCCACTGAAGCTTTCTTT. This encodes CASSPPGATEAFF.

CDR3 DNA: TGTGCCAGCAGCTTATCCGACAGGGCCACTGAAGCTTTCTTT. Protein product: CASSLSDRATEAFF. The chain joins TRBV7-9 to TRBJ1-1; 7 bases line up with TRBD1. The length of the CDR3 is 14 residues. The germline V gene encodes CDR1 SEHNR and CDR2 FQNEAQ (reference sequence). V lost 2 bases, J lost 4 bases, and 4 bases stayed unmatched.

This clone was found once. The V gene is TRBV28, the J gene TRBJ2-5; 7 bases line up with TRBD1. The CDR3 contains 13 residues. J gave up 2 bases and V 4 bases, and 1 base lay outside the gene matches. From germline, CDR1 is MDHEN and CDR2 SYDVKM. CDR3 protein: CASSSGQQETQYF. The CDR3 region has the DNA TGTGCCAGCAGTTCGGGACAGCAAGAGACCCAGTACTTC.

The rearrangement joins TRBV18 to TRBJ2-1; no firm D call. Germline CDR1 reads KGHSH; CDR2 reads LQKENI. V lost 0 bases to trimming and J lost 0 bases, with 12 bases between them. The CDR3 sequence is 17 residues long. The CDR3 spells CASSPPLAVSSYNEQFF. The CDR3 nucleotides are TGTGCCAGCTCACCACCGCTGGCGGTGAGCTCCTACAATGAGCAGTTCTTC.

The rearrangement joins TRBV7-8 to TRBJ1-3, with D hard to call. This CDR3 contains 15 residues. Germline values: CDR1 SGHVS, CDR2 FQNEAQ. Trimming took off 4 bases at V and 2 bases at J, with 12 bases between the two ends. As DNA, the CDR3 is TGTGCCAGCAGCTCGCGGTGGCAGGCTGGAAACACCATATATTTT. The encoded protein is CASSSRWQAGNTIYF.

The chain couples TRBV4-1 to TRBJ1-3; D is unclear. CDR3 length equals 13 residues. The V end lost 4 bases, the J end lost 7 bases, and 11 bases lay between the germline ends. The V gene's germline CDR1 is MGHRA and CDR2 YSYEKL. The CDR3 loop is CASSPGTLNTIYF. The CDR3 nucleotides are TGCGCCAGCAGCCCCGGCACCCTTAACACCATATATTTT.

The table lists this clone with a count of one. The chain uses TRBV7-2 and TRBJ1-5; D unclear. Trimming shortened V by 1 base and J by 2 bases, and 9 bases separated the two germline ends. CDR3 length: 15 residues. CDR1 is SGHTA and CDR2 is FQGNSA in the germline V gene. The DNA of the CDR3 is TGTGCCAGCAGCTTAGGGGGAAGGGGCAATCAGCCCCAGCATTTT. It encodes CASSLGGRGNQPQHF.

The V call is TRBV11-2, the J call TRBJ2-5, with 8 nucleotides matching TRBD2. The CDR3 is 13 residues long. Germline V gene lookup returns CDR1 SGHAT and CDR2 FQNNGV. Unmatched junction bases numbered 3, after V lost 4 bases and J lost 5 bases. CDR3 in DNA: TGTGCCAGCAGCTCCGGGAGGGGGGAGACCCAGTACTTC. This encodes CASSSGRGETQYF.

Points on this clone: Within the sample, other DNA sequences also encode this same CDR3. CDR3 residues: CASSGEETQYF. The CDR3 nucleotides read TGTGCCAGCAGTGGGGAAGAGACCCAGTACTTC. The V call is TRBV2, the J call TRBJ2-5; D remains ambiguous. Germline V gives CDR1 SNHLY, CDR2 FYNNEI. CDR3 length: 11 amino acids. The V gene lost 4 bases and the J gene lost 3 bases, with 3 bases spanning the gap.

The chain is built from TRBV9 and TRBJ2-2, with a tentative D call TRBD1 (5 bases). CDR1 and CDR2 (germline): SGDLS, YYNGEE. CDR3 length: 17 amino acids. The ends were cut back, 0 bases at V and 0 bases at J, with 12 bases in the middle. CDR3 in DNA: TGTGCCAGCAGCGTAGCTCAGCGACAGCCGAACACCGGGGAGCTGTTTTTT. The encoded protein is CASSVAQRQPNTGELFF.

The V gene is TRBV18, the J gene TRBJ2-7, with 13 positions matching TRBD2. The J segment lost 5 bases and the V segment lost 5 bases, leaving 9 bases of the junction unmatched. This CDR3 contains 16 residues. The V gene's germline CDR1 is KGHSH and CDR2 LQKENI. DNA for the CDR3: TGTGCCAGCTCATCGCGGACTAGCGGGAGTGTCGACGAGCAGTACTTC. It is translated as CASSSRTSGSVDEQYF. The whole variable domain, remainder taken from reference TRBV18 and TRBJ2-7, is NAGVMQNPRHLVRRRGQEARLRCSPMKGHSHVYWYRQLPEEGLKFMVYLQKENIIDESGMPKERFSAEFPKEGPSILRIQQVVRGDSAAYFCASSSRTSGSVDEQYFGPGTRLTVT.

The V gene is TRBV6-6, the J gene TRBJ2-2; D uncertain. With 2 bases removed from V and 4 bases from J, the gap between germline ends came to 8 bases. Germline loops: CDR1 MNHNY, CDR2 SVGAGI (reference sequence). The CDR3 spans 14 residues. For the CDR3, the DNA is TGTGCCAGCAGTTACCCAGTTGGCACCGGGGAGCTGTTTTTT. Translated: CASSYPVGTGELFF.

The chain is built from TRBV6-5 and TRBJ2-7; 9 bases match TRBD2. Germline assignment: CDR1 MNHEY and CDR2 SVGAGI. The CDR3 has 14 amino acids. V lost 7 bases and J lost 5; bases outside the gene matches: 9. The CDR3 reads CASKAGGRNHEQYF. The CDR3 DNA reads TGTGCCAGCAAAGCGGGAGGTCGGAACCACGAGCAGTACTTC.

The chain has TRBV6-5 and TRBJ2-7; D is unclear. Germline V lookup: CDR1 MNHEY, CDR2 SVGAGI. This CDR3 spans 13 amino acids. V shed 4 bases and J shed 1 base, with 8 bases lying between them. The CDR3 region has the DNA TGTGCCAGCAGTTCCGACTTATCCTACGAGCAGTACTTC. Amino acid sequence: CASSSDLSYEQYF.

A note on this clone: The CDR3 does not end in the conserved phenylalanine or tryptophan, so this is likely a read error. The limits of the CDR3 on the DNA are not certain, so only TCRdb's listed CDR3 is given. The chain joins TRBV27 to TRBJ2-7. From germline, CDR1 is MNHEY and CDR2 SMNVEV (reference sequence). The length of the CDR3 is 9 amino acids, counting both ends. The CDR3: CASIAGHGG.

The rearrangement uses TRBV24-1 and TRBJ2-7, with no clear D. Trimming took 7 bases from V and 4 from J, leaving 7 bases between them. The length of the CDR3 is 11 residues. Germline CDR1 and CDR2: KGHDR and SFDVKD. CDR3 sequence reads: CATSDQYEQYF. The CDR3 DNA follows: TGTGCCACCAGCGATCAATACGAGCAGTACTTC.

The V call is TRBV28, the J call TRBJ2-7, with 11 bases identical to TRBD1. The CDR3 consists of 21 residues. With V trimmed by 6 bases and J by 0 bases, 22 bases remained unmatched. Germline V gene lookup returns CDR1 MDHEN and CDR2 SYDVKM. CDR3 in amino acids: CASSPIEGGTGGLSSSYEQYF. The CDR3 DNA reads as TGTGCCAGCAGCCCGATCGAGGGCGGGACAGGGGGGTTATCCAGCTCCTACGAGCAGTACTTC.